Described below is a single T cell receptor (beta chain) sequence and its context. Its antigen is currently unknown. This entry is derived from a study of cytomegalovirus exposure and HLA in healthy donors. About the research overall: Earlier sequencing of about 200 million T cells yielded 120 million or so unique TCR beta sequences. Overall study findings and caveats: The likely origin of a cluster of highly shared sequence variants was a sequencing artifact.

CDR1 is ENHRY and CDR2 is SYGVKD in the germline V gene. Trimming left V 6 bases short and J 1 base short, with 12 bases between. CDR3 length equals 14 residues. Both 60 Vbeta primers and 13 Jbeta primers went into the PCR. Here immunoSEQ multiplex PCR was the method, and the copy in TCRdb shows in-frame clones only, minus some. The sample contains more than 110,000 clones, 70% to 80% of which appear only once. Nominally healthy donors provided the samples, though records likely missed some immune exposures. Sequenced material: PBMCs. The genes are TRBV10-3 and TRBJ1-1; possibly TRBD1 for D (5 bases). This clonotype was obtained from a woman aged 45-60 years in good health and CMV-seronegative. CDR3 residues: CAISIAGENTEAFF. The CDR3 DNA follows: TGTGCCATCAGCATAGCGGGGGAGAACACTGAAGCTTTCTTT.